A selection of T cell receptor beta chains follows, all from one sample in a study of blood T cell repertoires in COVID-19. The repertoire was sequenced with immunoSEQ multiplex PCR; TCRdb's copy has only in-frame clones and lacks some. The sample records over 150,000 clones, about 83% being singletons. Sequences were obtained from peripheral blood. These receptors were collected from a woman in her sixties or seventies with COVID-19, enrolled during active disease. Both conserved end residues are part of each CDR3.

V	CDR3
TRBV6-5	CASSYSSQGIGYTF
TRBV19	CASSIPRLAGGPIEQFF
TRBV30	CAWGRDQPQHF
TRBV5-1	CASSSTHPYGYTF
TRBV19	CPSSTHDRGGAAVGYTF
TRBV18	CASSLATGGNYGYTF
TRBV29-1	CSVVAGGWNEQFF
TRBV5-1	CASSPERGGDTIYF
TRBV7-9	CASSPRDSHSYNEQFF
TRBV18	CASSRNSQGYEQYF
TRBV6-5	CASSYSAGGLGEKLFF
TRBV7-8	CASSLRLPGLAINEQFF
TRBV19	CASRDRMNTEAFF
TRBV27	CASSNPWGVGGYTF
TRBV5-8	CASRHGSNNKPQHF
TRBV18	CASSRAGGPYNEQFF
TRBV6-4	CASSEIPDRGQFF
TRBV27	CASSFTGAGNTEAFF
TRBV24-1	CATSDPRGDYNEQFF
TRBV19	CASSRLAGGSYEQYF
TRBV6-5	CASSTSGSWNEQFF
TRBV11-3	CASSIRSGSTEAFF
TRBV18	CASSGGDRWYNEQFF
TRBV5-5	CASSLAILSTDTQYF
TRBV19	CASSIGRTSFYGYTF
TRBV7-9	CASSPSSQSGAFF
TRBV5-4	CASSLEDSSYNEQFF
TRBV27	CASSLLASGVRGELFF
TRBV30	CAWSAGGLKELFF
TRBV3-1/TRBV3-2	CASSQRQGSTEAFF
TRBV9	CASSPRTASYGYTF
TRBV7-3	CASSRWTGQNTEAFF
TRBV6-5	CASSQKGTGVEAFF
TRBV10-3	CAISGGTGYNQPQHF
TRBV21-1	CASRQTRGQGANQPQHF
TRBV24-1	CATSDRQGYYGYTF
TRBV2	CASSDLVWGAGGAGANEKLFF
TRBV29-1	CSVEDRRNTIYF
TRBV10-1	CASSERGTGGTDTQYF
TRBV10-3	CASREGLAGRYEQYF
TRBV6-5	CASSRQGNTEAFF
TRBV5-1	CASRLGQIVVTNEKLFF
TRBV19	CASSVDRGTLEQYF
TRBV19	CASSRGQGAFQPQHF
TRBV5-5	CASSLLPSDTQYF